These 14 T cell receptor beta chains were all obtained from the same sample, sequenced in a study of blood T cell repertoires in COVID-19. Data came from immunoSEQ multiplex PCR; TCRdb stores just in-frame clones and leaves some out. The data contain approximately 100,000 clones, over 60% of them singletons. Sample: peripheral blood. Every receptor here comes from a human donor in a cohort sampled during active or convalescent COVID-19.

DNA of the CDR3: TGTGCCAGCAGCACTAGCGGGGCATACAATGAGCAGTTCTTC. Translated, it gives CASSTSGAYNEQFF. The chain combines TRBV9 with TRBJ2-1, with TRBD2 matching over 10 bases. Trimming took 4 bases from V and 4 from J; bases not matched to a gene: 2. Germline loops: CDR1 SGDLS, CDR2 YYNGEE. The CDR3 loop spans 14 amino acids.

The chain recombines TRBV28 with TRBJ2-7, with TRBD1 identical over 8 bases. The J segment lost 3 bases and the V segment lost 3 bases, leaving 7 bases of the junction unmatched. The CDR3 runs to 15 residues. From germline, CDR1 is MDHEN and CDR2 SYDVKM. The DNA of the CDR3 is TGTGCCAGCAGTTTTACCGGGACAGGTCTCTACGAGCAGTACTTC. Translating gives CASSFTGTGLYEQYF.

The chain recombines TRBV10-3 with TRBJ1-1; D unresolved. CDR1 and CDR2 (germline): ENHRY, SYGVKD. V was clipped by 3 bases and J by 6 bases, with 14 bases between them. This CDR3 is 14 amino acids long. The CDR3 nucleotides are TGTGCCATCAGTGAAGGTTTGGGCGCATCTGAAGCTTTCTTT. Amino acid sequence: CAISEGLGASEAFF.

The chain recombines TRBV7-8 with TRBJ2-2, with TRBD1 matching over 10 bases. Trimming at V came to 6 bases and at J to 4 bases, leaving 5 bases not matched to a gene. Germline V lookup: CDR1 SGHVS, CDR2 FQNEAQ. This CDR3 region has 15 residues. The CDR3 coding sequence is TGTGCCAGCAGGGCGACAGGGGGCGTCACCGGGGAGCTGTTTTTT. Protein: CASRATGGVTGELFF.

The V gene is TRBV7-2, the J gene TRBJ2-2; weak D call: TRBD1 (6 bases). V was trimmed by 1 base and J by 7 bases, leaving 19 bases between them. Germline V gene lookup returns CDR1 SGHTA and CDR2 FQGNSA. The CDR3 is made up of 17 amino acids. This CDR3 reads CASSLGLLGARGGELFF. Written as DNA, the CDR3 is TGTGCCAGCAGCTTAGGGCTTCTGGGGGCCAGGGGCGGGGAGCTGTTTTTT.

The table lists this clone with a few counts. CDR3 sequence: CARSTREDDNQPQHF. As DNA, the CDR3 is TGTGCCAGAAGCACCAGGGAAGATGACAATCAGCCCCAGCATTTT. This chain joins TRBV5-3 and TRBJ1-5; D might be TRBD1 (5 bases). Being an ORF, TRBV5-3 has a function that is uncertain. The CDR3 runs to 15 residues. V shed 4 bases and J shed 3 bases, with 14 bases lying between them.

This chain joins TRBV10-3 and TRBJ2-5, with a possible D match to TRBD2 (5 bases). CDR1 and CDR2 from the germline V gene are ENHRY and SYGVKD. The CDR3 has 12 residues. Trimming took 8 bases from V and 3 from J, leaving 10 bases between them. CDR3 loop: CAIAGGKETQYF. The CDR3, as DNA: TGTGCCATCGCTGGAGGCAAAGAGACCCAGTACTTC.

The chain carries TRBV15 and TRBJ2-5; TRBD1 agrees at 11 bases. CDR3 length: 15 residues. CDR1 LNHNV and CDR2 YYDKDF come from the germline V gene (reference sequence). V dropped 3 bases and J dropped 5; count of bases not matched to a gene: 5. CDR3: CATSRDRGRRETQYF. In DNA, the CDR3 is TGTGCCACCAGCAGGGACAGGGGGCGAAGGGAGACCCAGTACTTC.

The chain couples TRBV7-2 to TRBJ2-1; 9 positions match TRBD1. V trimming: 5 bases; J trimming: 6 bases; junction bases outside the gene matches: 5. Germline assignment: CDR1 SGHTA and CDR2 FQGNSA. The CDR3 consists of 14 residues. The CDR3 DNA is TGTGCCAGCAGCGGTCCGGGACAGGGCAATGAGCAGTTCTTC. It specifies CASSGPGQGNEQFF.

This clone came up once. The chain combines TRBV30 with TRBJ2-7, with TRBD2 identical over 8 bases. V lost 3 bases, J lost 0 bases, and 13 bases stayed unmatched. The CDR3 spans 17 residues. The germline CDR1 and CDR2 sequences are GTSNPN and SVGIG (reference sequence). In nucleotides, the CDR3 is TGTGCCTGGAGCCGGGGGGCTAGCGGGTCAAACTCCTACGAGCAGTACTTC. Amino acids: CAWSRGASGSNSYEQYF. The full variable domain, completed using reference TRBV30 and TRBJ2-7, is SQTIHQWPATLVQPVGSPLSLECTVEGTSNPNLYWYRQAAGRGLQLLFYSVGIGQISSEVPQNLSASRPQDRQFILSSKKLLLSDSGFYLCAWSRGASGSNSYEQYFGPGTRLTVT.

This clone was counted only a few times. The rearrangement uses TRBV4-3 and TRBJ1-1; D unresolved. The V end lost 3 bases, the J end lost 0 bases, and 8 bases lay between the germline ends. This CDR3 region has 14 residues. Germline values: CDR1 LGHNA, CDR2 YSLEER. The CDR3 DNA is TGCGCCAGCAGCCATGTTGAGATGAACACTGAAGCTTTCTTT. Protein: CASSHVEMNTEAFF.

V gene TRBV5-1 combines with J gene TRBJ2-1; TRBD1 matches at 7 bases. The V gene end was trimmed by 6 bases and the J gene end by 7 bases; junction bases not matched to a gene: 4. The CDR3 spans 12 residues. Germline values: CDR1 SGHRS, CDR2 YFSETQ. CDR3: CASNIQGNEQFF. Written as DNA, the CDR3 is TGCGCCAGCAACATACAGGGGAATGAGCAGTTCTTC.

The CDR3 sequence is CASSLGDRPLYGYTF. The CDR3 DNA reads TGCGCCAGCAGCTTAGGGGACAGGCCCCTCTATGGCTACACCTTC. The V and J genes are TRBV5-1 and TRBJ1-2; 8 bases fit TRBD1. The V gene's germline CDR1 is SGHRS and CDR2 YFSETQ. CDR3 length: 15 residues. The ends lost 2 bases at V and 4 bases at J; junction bases unmatched: 7.

In DNA, the CDR3 is TGTGCCAGCAGACCATACCAGGAGCAGTTCTTC. It codes for CASRPYQEQFF. The chain combines TRBV12-3 or TRBV12-4 with TRBJ2-1; unclear D gene. V lost 6 bases and J 10 bases, leaving 10 bases between the germline ends. This CDR3 comprises 11 residues.